Reported below is one T cell receptor (beta chain). Its antigen is not known. The sample comes from a study of CD8 T cells in ankylosing spondylitis. The TCR beta libraries were generated through quantitative 5'-RACE incorporating molecular barcodes. TCRdb reprocessed the 5' RACE reads with MiXCR, giving one entry per CDR3 protein. The sample shows approximately 350,000 distinct CDR3 sequences, 20% to 25% of them seen only once. Germline V CDR1 and CDR2: GTSNPN, SVGIG (reference sequence). Germline trimming cut 1 base from V and 0 bases from J; bases unmatched to any gene: 6. The CDR3 contains 15 residues. General study results and limits: Some motif variants were previously reported in reactive arthritis synovial fluid and blood. Apparently characteristic of ankylosing spondylitis blood was a TCR beta motif (roughly eight highly homologous variants).

The genes are TRBV30 and TRBJ2-7, with TRBD1 identical over 7 bases. This TCR came from a male donor with ankylosing spondylitis or in good health (not recorded which). Sequencing was done on a sample of blood, either unsorted or a sorted T cell fraction (not recorded which). The CDR3 loop is CAWSGLWDSSYEQYF. CDR3 bases: TGTGCCTGGAGTGGACTCTGGGACAGCTCCTACGAGCAGTACTTC.